The present entry profiles one T cell receptor (beta chain) with its context. Its antigen is unknown. Germline CDR1 reads SGDLS; CDR2 reads YYNGEE. The CDR3 loop spans 16 amino acids. Trimming pared 3 bases from V and 0 bases from J, leaving 10 bases between. The data were obtained in a study of beta chain features in type 1 diabetes. About the study: No age, gender or cell yield differences were seen between patients and healthy donors. Sorted cells, roughly 100,000,000 in number, were examined across all samples. Study results and caveats: Significant though moderate, a shortening of TCRB CDR3s appeared in all four CD4+ subsets of Type 1 diabetes patients. Whether TCRB rearrangement is influenced by HLA type went unresolved here.

Investigators reverse transcribed all isolated RNA, so they sequenced expressed TCRB transcripts. Naive, central memory and regulatory T cell samples averaged about 3.57 million reads. This table comes from immunoSEQ multiplex PCR, and its TCRdb copy is limited to in-frame clones, with some not included. This table holds some 640,000 clones, about 14% found once. The sequence was collected from a man in his late teens or twenties with type 1 diabetes. Sequencing was carried out using naive CD4+ T cells from blood. V is TRBV9 and J is TRBJ2-6, with D possibly matching TRBD1 (5 bases). CDR3 bases: TGTGCCAGCAGCGCTAGACAGTTCTCTGGGGCCAACGTCCTGACTTTC. Amino acid sequence: CASSARQFSGANVLTF.